This is a list of T cell receptor beta chains from one sample in a study of cytomegalovirus exposure and HLA in healthy donors. TCRdb keeps only in-frame clones here, not all; method: immunoSEQ multiplex PCR. The sample has over 150,000 clones, over 70% seen once. Material: PBMCs. These receptors originate from a woman aged 25 to 39 in good health and CMV-seronegative. The CDR3 runs from the conserved cysteine through the conserved F or W. The D gene is left open where the match is weak. Clone size, where shown, is once, few, many, or a class for clones that have expanded.

size	V	J	D	CDR3	DNA
.	TRBV6-5	TRBJ2-7	.	CASSYSIQGEYF	TGTGCCAGCAGTTACTCGATACAGGGTGAGTACTTC
few	TRBV19	TRBJ2-7	TRBD1	CASSQTGTGIYEQYF	TGTGCCAGTAGCCAAACCGGGACAGGGATCTACGAGCAGTACTTC
.	TRBV6-1	TRBJ1-2	.	CASRREGVPGYTF	TGTGCCAGCAGAAGAGAGGGTGTTCCCGGCTACACCTTC
once	TRBV7-8	TRBJ1-3	TRBD1	CASSPQGAGNTIYF	TGTGCCAGCAGCCCACAGGGGGCTGGAAACACCATATATTTT
.	TRBV7-9	TRBJ2-5	.	CASSSQQGDWFQETQYF	TGTGCCAGCAGCTCACAACAGGGCGACTGGTTCCAAGAGACCCAGTACTTC
.	TRBV29-1	TRBJ2-4	TRBD2	CSVGAGGAAKNIQYF	TGCAGCGTTGGCGCGGGAGGGGCGGCCAAAAACATTCAGTACTTC
.	TRBV16	TRBJ2-1	TRBD2	CASSQSGKRGADEQFF	TGTGCCAGCAGCCAATCAGGGAAGCGGGGGGCGGATGAGCAGTTCTTC
.	TRBV12-5	TRBJ2-1	.	CASGLVRGEQFF	TGTGCTAGTGGTTTGGTACGGGGAGAGCAGTTCTTC
.	TRBV19	TRBJ1-5	.	CASSMAGSNQPQHF	TGTGCCAGTAGTATGGCGGGAAGCAATCAGCCCCAGCATTTT
.	TRBV10-2	TRBJ2-7	TRBD2	CASSEFGRGAYEQYF	TGCGCCAGCAGTGAGTTTGGGCGGGGGGCCTACGAGCAGTACTTC
.	TRBV5-1	TRBJ2-6	TRBD1	CASSLDLGQTHGSGANGLTF	TGCGCCAGCAGCTTGGATCTGGGACAGACCCACGGGTCCGGGGCCAACGGCCTGACTTTC
.	TRBV28	TRBJ2-4	TRBD2	CASSLGRAGGPLAKNIQYF	TGTGCCAGCAGTTTAGGGAGAGCGGGAGGACCACTAGCCAAAAACATTCAGTACTTC
.	TRBV5-6	TRBJ2-2	TRBD2	CASSLGMRGTGELFF	TGTGCCAGCAGCTTGGGGATGCGGGGGACCGGGGAGCTGTTTTTT
.	TRBV5-1	TRBJ2-2	.	CASSLGSGLTGELFF	TGCGCCAGCAGCTTGGGCTCAGGCCTCACCGGGGAGCTGTTTTTT
.	TRBV10-3	TRBJ1-6	.	CAIRAQEGPLHF	TGTGCCATCAGGGCACAGGAAGGGCCCCTCCACTTT
.	TRBV7-8	TRBJ1-6	.	CASSFWTENSPLHF	TGTGCCAGCAGCTTCTGGACAGAGAATTCACCCCTCCACTTT
.	TRBV15	TRBJ1-5	.	CATSRDMAGGNQPQHF	TGTGCCACCAGCAGAGATATGGCGGGGGGCAATCAGCCCCAGCATTTT
.	TRBV9	TRBJ2-1	TRBD2	CASSYRAGGPRDEQFF	TGTGCCAGCAGCTACCGAGCGGGAGGGCCGAGAGATGAGCAGTTCTTC
.	TRBV5-1	TRBJ1-1	TRBD1	CASSSGQGALNTEAFF	TGCGCCAGCAGCTCAGGACAGGGGGCTTTGAACACTGAAGCTTTCTTT
.	TRBV25-1	TRBJ1-4	TRBD1	CASSGQGTTNEKLFF	TGTGCCAGCAGTGGACAGGGGACAACTAATGAAAAACTGTTTTTT
.	TRBV5-1	TRBJ2-7	.	CASSLAGHPSYEQYF	TGCGCCAGCAGCTTGGCGGGACACCCATCCTACGAGCAGTACTTC
.	TRBV11-2	TRBJ2-3	.	CASSTPRGRLRDTQYF	TGTGCCAGCAGCACCCCCAGGGGCAGGTTGAGGGATACGCAGTATTTT
.	TRBV19	TRBJ1-5	TRBD1	CASSIWQGVDQPQHF	TGTGCCAGTAGTATCTGGCAGGGGGTGGATCAGCCCCAGCATTTT
.	TRBV2	TRBJ2-2	TRBD1	CASSATGITGELFF	TGTGCCAGCAGCGCGACAGGGATCACCGGGGAGCTGTTTTTT
.	TRBV4-1	TRBJ2-3	TRBD2	CASSQEGTSGSLTDTQYF	TGCGCCAGCAGCCAAGAGGGGACTAGCGGGAGTCTCACAGATACGCAGTATTTT
.	TRBV18	TRBJ2-5	.	CASSPRFDRSQETQYF	TGTGCCAGCTCACCACGATTCGACAGGAGCCAAGAGACCCAGTACTTC
.	TRBV18	TRBJ1-1	.	CASSPSRDTEAFF	TGTGCCAGCTCACCCTCCAGGGATACTGAAGCTTTCTTT
few	TRBV6-1	TRBJ1-5	.	CASSEVAPNWQPQHF	TGTGCCAGCAGTGAAGTGGCCCCGAATTGGCAGCCCCAGCATTTT
few	TRBV18	TRBJ1-2	TRBD1	CASSGPQGGNYGYTF	TGTGCCAGCTCAGGACCACAGGGGGGAAACTATGGCTACACCTTC
.	TRBV2	TRBJ2-2	TRBD2	CASSAGTMNTGELFF	TGTGCCAGCAGTGCCGGGACTATGAACACCGGGGAGCTGTTTTTT
.	TRBV11-2	TRBJ1-3	TRBD1	CASSSLRRDRNPGNTIYF	TGTGCCAGCAGCTCGCTTAGACGGGACAGGAACCCCGGAAACACCATATATTTT
.	TRBV28	TRBJ1-5	.	CASSSAGLRDQPQHF	TGTGCCAGCAGCTCGGCGGGACTAAGGGATCAGCCCCAGCATTTT
.	TRBV2	TRBJ2-2	TRBD2	CASRGGTTGELFF	TGTGCCAGCCGCGGGGGGACTACCGGGGAGCTGTTTTTT
.	TRBV19	TRBJ1-6	.	CASNAVDNSPLHF	TGTGCCAGTAATGCAGTCGATAATTCACCCCTCCACTTT
.	TRBV6-1	TRBJ2-5	TRBD1	CASSAPGTGHQETQYF	TGTGCCAGCAGTGCCCCCGGGACAGGTCACCAAGAGACCCAGTACTTC
once	TRBV27	TRBJ2-7	TRBD2	CASSLETSGRYYEQYF	TGTGCCAGCAGTTTGGAGACTAGCGGGAGATATTACGAGCAGTACTTC
.	TRBV4-3	TRBJ2-7	TRBD1	CASSQTDRVSYEQYF	TGCGCCAGCAGCCAGACCGACAGGGTTAGCTACGAGCAGTACTTC
.	TRBV25-1	TRBJ2-5	.	CASRSRGGVETQYF	TGTGCCAGCAGATCCCGAGGGGGGGTAGAGACCCAGTACTTC
.	TRBV27	TRBJ1-6	TRBD1	CASSYRNRGFNSPLHF	TGTGCCAGCAGTTACCGAAACAGGGGGTTTAATTCACCCCTCCACTTT
.	TRBV7-9	TRBJ2-2	.	CASSSKWVQLANTGELFF	TGTGCCAGCAGCTCAAAGTGGGTGCAACTAGCGAACACCGGGGAGCTGTTTTTT
.	TRBV6-5	TRBJ1-2	TRBD1	CASSFDRVNGYTF	TGTGCCAGCAGTTTTGACAGGGTCAATGGCTACACCTTC
.	TRBV11-2	TRBJ2-2	TRBD2	CASSSSGTKRGPGELFF	TGTGCCAGCAGCAGTTCCGGGACTAAGAGAGGTCCCGGGGAGCTGTTTTTT
.	TRBV7-9	TRBJ2-7	TRBD1	CASSLANRGAYEQYF	TGTGCCAGCAGCTTAGCGAACAGGGGGGCCTACGAGCAGTACTTC
.	TRBV7-2	TRBJ2-1	.	CASSLGGVNEQFF	TGTGCCAGCAGCTTAGGGGGGGTCAATGAGCAGTTCTTC
.	TRBV28	TRBJ2-3	.	CASSFPGGSGTDTQYF	TGTGCCAGCAGTTTCCCAGGGGGGTCCGGCACAGATACGCAGTATTTT
.	TRBV27	TRBJ1-5	.	CASSFQGQPQHF	TGTGCCAGCAGTTTCCAGGGACAGCCCCAGCATTTT
few	TRBV27	TRBJ1-2	TRBD1	CASSSFVQGAYYGYTF	TGTGCCAGCAGTTCTTTTGTACAGGGGGCATACTATGGCTACACCTTC
.	TRBV28	TRBJ2-7	TRBD2	CASRDGRWYEQYF	TGTGCCAGCCGTGACGGGAGGTGGTACGAGCAGTACTTC
.	TRBV28	TRBJ2-1	TRBD2	CASSLTSGRGDEQFF	TGTGCCAGCAGTTTAACTAGCGGGAGAGGGGATGAGCAGTTCTTC
.	TRBV25-1	TRBJ2-7	TRBD2	CASTRSIAGGYEQYF	TGTGCCAGCACCCGTTCGATTGCGGGAGGTTACGAGCAGTACTTC
.	TRBV19	TRBJ2-1	TRBD2	CASSNQAGFLEQFF	TGTGCCAGTAGTAATCAAGCGGGGTTCCTTGAGCAGTTCTTC
.	TRBV27	TRBJ1-2	.	CASSSVDGSYGYTF	TGTGCCAGCAGTTCCGTAGACGGGAGCTATGGCTACACCTTC
.	TRBV30	TRBJ2-7	.	CAWETAREQYF	TGTGCCTGGGAGACTGCGCGGGAGCAGTACTTC